This TCR beta chain was captured in a study of cytomegalovirus exposure and HLA in healthy donors. General observations from the study: Later analysis showed TCR association rates varying by HLA locus, highest for DRB1 and lowest for HLA-C. It was shown in a later analysis that HLA-associated TCR beta chains were more clonally expanded than other, equally common chains. In a later analysis, CMV-associated beta chains were mostly HLA-associated, it appeared.

Researchers ran the PCR with 60 Vbeta and 13 Jbeta primers. TCRdb's copy holds only in-frame clones and misses some; the assay was immunoSEQ multiplex PCR. The sample has about 150,000 clones, approximately 60% seen once. A few counts support this clone. The antigen remains undetermined. Germline loops: CDR1 SGHDT, CDR2 YYEEEE. The CDR3 runs 14 residues. V gave up 3 bases and J gave up 3 bases, with 12 bases separating them. The sequencing sample was made of PBMCs. This TCR derives from a woman aged 60-75 years in good health and CMV-seropositive. The chain joins TRBV5-6 to TRBJ2-5; D is perhaps TRBD2 (6 bases). DNA of the CDR3: TGTGCCAGCAGCTCCCCATCTAGCGAAGAGACCCAGTACTTC. Translating gives CASSSPSSEETQYF.